This TCR beta chain was captured by sequencing in a study of OX40 agonist ivuxolimab in advanced cancers. Findings of the study overall: Dosing at 0.1 to 3.0 mg/kg was accompanied by clonal expansion of CD4+ and CD8+ blood T cells by week 6.

V was shortened by 4 bases and J by 4 bases, with 8 bases between the two germline ends. Germline lookup yields CDR1 LNHDA and CDR2 SQIVND (reference sequence). The CDR3 has 13 amino acids. As concerns this clone: The antigen is unknown.

Sequencing used immunoSEQ multiplex PCR; TCRdb keeps in-frame clones, though not all of them. The sample contains around 9,900 clones, around 70% of which appear only once. V is TRBV19 and J is TRBJ2-1; a weak D match, TRBD1 (5 bases). The sequence derives from an adult with an advanced solid tumor such as melanoma, head and neck, liver or kidney cancer. The sample in question was CD4+ or CD8+ T cells sorted from blood, obtained in a trial of the OX40 agonist ivuxolimab. In DNA form, the CDR3 reads TGTGCCAGTAGTACCGACAGTTACAATGAGCAGTTCTTC. Amino acids: CASSTDSYNEQFF.